Described below is a single T cell receptor (beta chain) sequence and its context. As yet, its antigen is unknown. This sample stems from a study of circulating and synovial CD4+ cells in juvenile arthritis. Study results and caveats: Shared-clonotype fractions with synovium likely underestimate full repertoire overlap. CPL and bulk CD4 samples differed at least tenfold in T cell genomes.

Donors were patients with active juvenile idiopathic arthritis. TCRdb keeps only in-frame clones here, not all; method: immunoSEQ multiplex PCR. The sample yields approximately 35,000 clones, 90% to 95% seen once. V dropped 8 bases and J dropped 3 bases, with 14 bases sitting between them. Germline CDR1 and CDR2: MNHEY and SVGAGI. The CDR3 has 13 amino acids. The sequence was collected from a human donor with juvenile idiopathic arthritis. Source material: CD4+ T cells from blood. This chain uses TRBV6-5 with TRBJ2-7, with a possible D match to TRBD2 (5 bases). CDR3: CASARERDYEQYF. The CDR3 nucleotides read TGTGCCAGCGCCCGGGAACGGGACTACGAGCAGTACTTC.